This is a list of T cell receptor beta chains from one sample in a study of T cell responses to AZD1222 COVID-19 vaccine. Some clones are missing from TCRdb's copy, which holds only in-frame ones; the method was immunoSEQ multiplex PCR. The data show 100,000 or so clones, around 83% seen once. This specimen consisted of peripheral blood, obtained on day 0 of AZD1222 vaccination. The receptors here all came from an adult in good health. Both conserved end residues are part of each CDR3. Fields, in order: D gene, clone size, V gene, J gene, CDR3 protein, CDR3 DNA. D genes are given only for firm matches. Only part of the rows carry a size: once, few, many, or a class if the clone is expanded.

TRBD1	.	TRBV5-4	TRBJ2-7	CASSNAQQGLYEQYF	TGTGCCAGCAGCAACGCTCAACAGGGGTTGTACGAGCAGTACTTC
.	.	TRBV19	TRBJ2-1	CASRLTGRSYNEQFF	TGTGCCAGTAGGTTGACAGGTCGCTCCTACAATGAGCAGTTCTTC
TRBD2	.	TRBV27	TRBJ2-3	CASSSHPLAGGLTDTQYF	TGTGCCAGCAGTTCCCACCCACTAGCGGGAGGGCTCACAGATACGCAGTATTTT
.	.	TRBV4-2	TRBJ1-2	CASSQATGPDYGYTF	TGTGCCAGCAGCCAAGCCACAGGCCCAGACTATGGCTACACCTTC
.	.	TRBV10-3	TRBJ1-3	CAATTGPGNTIYF	TGTGCCGCAACGACAGGTCCTGGAAACACCATATATTTT
.	.	TRBV7-9	TRBJ2-2	CASSLVGQGPTGELFF	TGTGCCAGCAGCTTAGTAGGGCAGGGCCCGACCGGGGAGCTGTTTTTT
.	.	TRBV27	TRBJ2-3	CASSKDSYSSTDTQYF	TGTGCCAGCAGTAAAGATTCCTATTCTAGCACAGATACGCAGTATTTT
.	.	TRBV7-3	TRBJ2-5	CASSPTGLQETQYF	TGTGCCAGCAGCCCGACAGGCCTCCAAGAGACCCAGTACTTC
.	.	TRBV2	TRBJ1-2	CASSERGGYTF	TGTGCCAGCAGTGAACGGGGTGGCTACACCTTC
TRBD1	.	TRBV7-9	TRBJ1-2	CASSLGQGANYGYTF	TGTGCCAGCAGCCTAGGACAGGGGGCTAACTATGGCTACACCTTC
TRBD1	.	TRBV28	TRBJ1-5	CASREPGGRNSNQPQHF	TGTGCCAGCAGAGAGCCAGGGGGCCGGAATAGCAATCAGCCCCAGCATTTT
TRBD1	once	TRBV6-4	TRBJ1-1	CASRGTDLNTEAFF	TGTGCCAGCAGGGGGACAGATTTGAACACTGAAGCTTTCTTT
.	.	TRBV4-2	TRBJ2-3	CASSHGGSGAGATDTQYF	TGTGCCAGCAGCCATGGGGGGTCCGGGGCGGGGGCTACAGATACGCAGTATTTT